The 15 T cell receptor beta chains below were found in one sample sequenced in a study of control samples from healthy donors and cancer patients. Data came from immunoSEQ multiplex PCR; TCRdb stores just in-frame clones and leaves some out. This table has 25,000 to 35,000 clones, around 79% appearing once. Sequencing was done on a sample of PBMCs. These receptors all stem from a man aged 55 to 70 with head and neck cancer.

This clone was counted only a few times. V is TRBV11-1 and J is TRBJ2-5, with D uncertain. Germline V lookup: CDR1 SGHAT, CDR2 FQDESV (reference sequence). This CDR3 has 15 residues. V was cut by 3 bases and J by 5 bases, with 16 bases left in between. Here the CDR3 DNA reads TGTGCCAGCAGCTTTGGGCCACGGGTCAGGGAGACCCAGTACTTC. It is translated as CASSFGPRVRETQYF.

In regard to this clone: Other DNA sequences within the sample encode an identical CDR3. This chain connects TRBV29-1 to TRBJ1-1, with D unresolved. Germline values: CDR1 SQVTM, CDR2 ANQGSEA. V lost 1 base and J lost 1, with 10 bases in between. This CDR3 is 14 amino acids long. Written as DNA, the CDR3 is TGCAGCGTTGAAGGGTCACCAAAGAACACTGAAGCTTTCTTT. As protein: CSVEGSPKNTEAFF.

The rearrangement uses TRBV7-2 and TRBJ1-2; D is ambiguous. The CDR3 covers 17 residues. Germline CDR1 is SGHTA and CDR2 is FQGNSA. The V and J ends lost 4 bases and 2 bases respectively, with 20 bases between them. The CDR3 DNA follows: TGTGCCAGCAGCTCCTCGGAGATTTACGGTTTAAACTATGGCTACACCTTC. Amino acids: CASSSSEIYGLNYGYTF.

The chain carries TRBV28 and TRBJ2-6; 7 bases fit TRBD1. This CDR3 region has 17 residues. Germline CDR1 and CDR2: MDHEN and SYDVKM. The trim removed 7 bases at V and 0 bases at J, leaving 9 bases unmatched. The CDR3 region is CASTARGRLSGANVLTF. The CDR3 DNA reads as TGTGCCAGCACTGCGAGGGGGCGCCTCTCTGGGGCCAACGTCCTGACTTTC.

In this sample, this clone turned up a few times. The chain combines TRBV18 with TRBJ1-2; D is ambiguous. Trimming shortened V by 4 bases and J by 2 bases, and 8 bases separated the two germline ends. This CDR3 spans 13 amino acids. The germline gives CDR1 KGHSH, CDR2 LQKENI. CDR3 amino acids: CASSRGENYGYTF. CDR3 DNA sequence: TGTGCCAGCTCACGCGGGGAAAACTATGGCTACACCTTC. The full variable domain, completed using reference TRBV18 and TRBJ1-2, is NAGVMQNPRHLVRRRGQEARLRCSPMKGHSHVYWYRQLPEEGLKFMVYLQKENIIDESGMPKERFSAEFPKEGPSILRIQQVVRGDSAAYFCASSRGENYGYTFGSGTRLTVV.

The chain joins TRBV7-2 to TRBJ1-1; TRBD1 matches 9 bases. The CDR3 is 17 amino acids. V lost 3 bases and J lost 7; bases outside the gene matches: 15. Germline V gene sequence: CDR1 SGHTA, CDR2 FQGNSA. This CDR3 reads CASSFTRDRVPANEAFF. The CDR3 DNA follows: TGTGCCAGCAGCTTTACCAGGGACAGGGTGCCAGCAAATGAAGCTTTCTTT. Full variable domain (outside the CDR3, taken from reference TRBV7-2 and TRBJ1-1): GAGVSQSPSNKVTEKGKDVELRCDPISGHTALYWYRQSLGQGLEFLIYFQGNSAPDKSGLPSDRFSAERTGGSVSTLTIQRTQQEDSAVYLCASSFTRDRVPANEAFFGQGTRLTVV.

V usage is TRBV7-9 and J usage is TRBJ2-7; D remains ambiguous. The germline V gene has CDR1 SEHNR and CDR2 FQNEAQ (reference sequence). With 3 bases removed from V and 2 bases from J, the gap between germline ends came to 8 bases. The CDR3 extends over 13 amino acids. Here the CDR3 reads CASSFVEAYEQYF. The CDR3 DNA reads as TGTGCCAGCAGCTTTGTTGAAGCCTACGAGCAGTACTTC.

This chain joins TRBV3-1 (or the pseudogene TRBV3-2) and TRBJ1-5; the D gene is possibly TRBD1 (5 bases). The CDR3 contains 14 residues. Germline V lookup: CDR1 LGHDT, CDR2 YNNKEL (reference sequence). Trimming took off 2 bases at V and 4 bases at J, with 9 bases between the two ends. The CDR3: CASSQFGGNQPQHF. Here the CDR3 DNA reads TGTGCCAGCAGCCAATTTGGGGGTAATCAGCCCCAGCATTTT.

The chain joins TRBV30 to TRBJ1-6, with 7 bases matching TRBD1. The CDR3 runs to 14 residues. V lost 3 bases, J lost 6 bases, and 5 bases stayed unmatched. Germline lookup yields CDR1 GTSNPN and CDR2 SVGIG (reference sequence). As DNA, the CDR3 is TGTGCCTGGAGCGCCGGGACAGCTAATTCACCCCTCCACTTT. This encodes CAWSAGTANSPLHF.

This sequence joins TRBV6-5 and TRBJ2-1; a possible D gene is TRBD2 (5 bases). The germline CDR1 and CDR2 sequences are MNHEY and SVGAGI. This CDR3 comprises 13 residues. V was trimmed by 0 bases and J by 15 bases, leaving 15 bases between them. The CDR3 sequence: CASSYSNAGARFF. The CDR3 DNA reads TGTGCCAGCAGTTACTCGAATGCGGGTGCCCGGTTCTTC.

The chain recombines TRBV4-3 with TRBJ1-1, with TRBD1 as a possible D gene (6 bases). Per germline, CDR1 LGHNA and CDR2 YSLEER. Trimming took off 4 bases at V and 1 base at J, with 10 bases between the two ends. CDR3 length: 14 residues. Here the CDR3 reads CASSRQQGNTEAFF. DNA of the CDR3: TGCGCCAGCAGCCGCCAACAGGGGAACACTGAAGCTTTCTTT.

The V gene is TRBV5-6, the J gene TRBJ2-7, with D unresolved. The CDR3 is 14 amino acids. Trimming shortened V by 0 bases and J by 3 bases, and 10 bases separated the two germline ends. CDR1 is SGHDT and CDR2 is YYEEEE in the germline V gene. Here the CDR3 reads CASSLGDIRYEQYF. The CDR3 DNA sequence: TGTGCCAGCAGCTTGGGAGACATACGCTACGAGCAGTACTTC. Drawing the rest from reference TRBV5-6 and TRBJ2-7, the complete variable domain is DAGVTQSPTHLIKTRGQQVTLRCSPKSGHDTVSWYQQALGQGPQFIFQYYEEEERQRGNFPDRFSGHQFPNYSSELNVNALLLGDSALYLCASSLGDIRYEQYFGPGTRLTVT.

The chain employs TRBV27 and TRBJ2-1, with 13 bases matching TRBD2. Germline lookup yields CDR1 MNHEY and CDR2 SMNVEV (reference sequence). This CDR3 comprises 16 residues. V was clipped by 5 bases and J by 10 bases; unmatched bases: 11. The CDR3 DNA is TGTGCCAGCAGTCCCCCGGGACTAGCGGGAAGGCAGGAGCAGTTCTTC. Its protein is CASSPPGLAGRQEQFF.

The chain links TRBV6-2 or TRBV6-3 to TRBJ2-3; a weak D match, TRBD1 (5 bases). V lost 5 bases, J lost 7 bases, and 7 bases lay in between. The CDR3 has 11 amino acids. Germline V gene data show CDR1 as MNHEY and CDR2 as SVGEGT. The CDR3 DNA reads as TGTGCCAGCAGTGCAGGGCATACGCAGTATTTT. Protein product: CASSAGHTQYF.

V and J are TRBV7-9 and TRBJ2-5, with 12 bases lining up with TRBD2. CDR1 is SEHNR, CDR2 FQNEAQ, per germline (reference sequence). The CDR3 runs 15 residues. The trim removed 3 bases at V and 4 bases at J, leaving 3 bases unmatched. CDR3 protein: CASSLRLAGAETQYF. The CDR3 nucleotides are TGTGCCAGCAGCTTGAGACTAGCGGGAGCAGAGACCCAGTACTTC.